The present T cell receptor beta chain was sequenced within a study of T cells in Graves' hyperthyroidism and ophthalmopathy. This CDR3 comprises 16 residues. V was cut by 5 bases and J by 2 bases, with 18 bases left in between. Researchers amplified the TCR beta CDR3 regions from RNA transcripts. HTBI primers were the set used in a first-round RT-PCR of the TCR CDR3. TCRdb ran MiXCR on the multiplex PCR reads and lists one entry per CDR3 protein. The sample includes 500,000 to 600,000 distinct CDR3 sequences, about 20% seen only once; the top ten take roughly 44%. Study results and caveats: The model forecast ophthalmopathy, anticipating it by a median about 6.5 months before onset. Ophthalmopathy and stable hyperthyroidism were separated by a 13 V-J model.

Exclusion of a patient resulted from uncontrolled infection, other autoimmune disease, pregnancy or lactation. Diagnostic assessment was based on clinical symptoms, serum thyroxine and TRAb, thyroid ultrasound and orbital computed tomography. The table lists this clonotype with a few counts. Antigen: not known. This TCR came from a middle-aged man with Graves' ophthalmopathy. V and J are TRBV12-3 or TRBV12-4 and TRBJ1-1, with D possibly being TRBD1 (6 bases). What was sequenced was blood. The CDR3 DNA reads TGTGCCAGCAGTCCAAGGGGACATACGGCCAACACTGAAGCTTTCTTT. This translates into CASSPRGHTANTEAFF.